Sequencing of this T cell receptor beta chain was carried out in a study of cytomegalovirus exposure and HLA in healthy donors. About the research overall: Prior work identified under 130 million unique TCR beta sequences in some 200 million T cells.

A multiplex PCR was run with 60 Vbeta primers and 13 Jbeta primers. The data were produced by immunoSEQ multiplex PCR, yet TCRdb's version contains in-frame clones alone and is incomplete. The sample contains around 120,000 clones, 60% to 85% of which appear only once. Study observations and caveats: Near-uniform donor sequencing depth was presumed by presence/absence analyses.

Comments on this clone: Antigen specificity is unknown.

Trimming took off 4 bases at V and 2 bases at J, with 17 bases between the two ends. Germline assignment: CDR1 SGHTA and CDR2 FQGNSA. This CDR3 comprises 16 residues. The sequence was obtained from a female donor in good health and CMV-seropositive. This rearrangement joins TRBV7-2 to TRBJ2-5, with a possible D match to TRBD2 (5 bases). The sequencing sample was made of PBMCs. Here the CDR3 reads CASSSQVWPGQETQYF. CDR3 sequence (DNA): TGTGCCAGCAGCTCCCAGGTGTGGCCGGGGCAAGAGACCCAGTACTTC.